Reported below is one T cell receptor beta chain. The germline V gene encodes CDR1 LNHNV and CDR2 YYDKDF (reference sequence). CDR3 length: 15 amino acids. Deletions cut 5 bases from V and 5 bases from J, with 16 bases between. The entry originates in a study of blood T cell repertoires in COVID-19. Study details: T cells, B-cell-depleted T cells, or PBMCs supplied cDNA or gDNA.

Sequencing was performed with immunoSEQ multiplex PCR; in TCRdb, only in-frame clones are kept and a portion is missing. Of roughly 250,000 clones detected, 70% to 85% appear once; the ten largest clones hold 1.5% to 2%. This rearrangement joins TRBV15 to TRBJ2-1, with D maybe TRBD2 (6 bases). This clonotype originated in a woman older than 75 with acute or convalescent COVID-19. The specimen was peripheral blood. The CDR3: CATSGPGLGDNEQFF. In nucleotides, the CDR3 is TGTGCCACCAGCGGCCCGGGACTCGGTGACAATGAGCAGTTCTTC.